The 18 T cell receptor beta chains below were found in one sample sequenced in a study of T cells in localized non-small cell lung cancer. Profiling relied on immunoSEQ multiplex PCR, and the TCRdb table lists in-frame clones only, not all of them. There are approximately 41,000 clones in the sample; roughly nine tenths occur only once, and about 10% lies in the top ten. Specimen: PBMCs, collected before any cancer treatment. Receptor source: a woman aged 35 to 75 with stage II lung adenocarcinoma.

This clone has more than one count but fewer than ten. This chain joins TRBV2 and TRBJ2-7, with D hard to call. The CDR3 has 14 amino acids. V was pared by 7 bases and J by 2 bases, with 15 bases between. Germline V gives CDR1 SNHLY, CDR2 FYNNEI. CDR3 loop: CASKVSGSTYEQYF. For the CDR3, the DNA is TGTGCCAGCAAGGTGTCGGGTTCCACCTACGAGCAGTACTTC. Looking up the rest from reference TRBV2 and TRBJ2-7 gives the full variable domain: EPEVTQTPSHQVTQMGQEVILRCVPISNHLYFYWYRQILGQKVEFLVSFYNNEISEKSEIFDDQFSVERPDGSNFTLKIRSTKLEDSAMYFCASKVSGSTYEQYFGPGTRLTVT.

The chain links TRBV18 to TRBJ2-2, with TRBD1 matching 7 bases. CDR1 and CDR2 (germline): KGHSH, LQKENI. V was pared by 6 bases and J by 6 bases, with 16 bases of the junction left unmatched. This CDR3 is built from 17 residues. DNA for the CDR3: TGTGCCAGCTCCAAAGATTCTCGTGGGCAGGGGGCCGGGGAGCTGTTTTTT. Protein: CASSKDSRGQGAGELFF.

The rearrangement joins TRBV6-4 to TRBJ2-2; a possible D gene is TRBD2 (5 bases). Trimming took off 2 bases at V and 5 bases at J, with 12 bases between the two ends. From germline, CDR1 is MRHNA and CDR2 SNTAGT. The CDR3 is made up of 15 amino acids. The CDR3 region is CASSDRLAGTGELFF. Here the CDR3 DNA reads TGTGCCAGCAGTGACAGGCTAGCTGGAACCGGGGAGCTGTTTTTT.

The chain links TRBV5-8 to TRBJ2-7, with TRBD1 matching 8 bases. The V segment lost 4 bases and the J segment 5 bases; nucleotides outside the gene matches: 20. The V gene's germline CDR1 is SGHTS and CDR2 YDEGEE. The CDR3 is made up of 18 amino acids. As DNA, the CDR3 is TGTGCCAGCAGCGGGGACAGGCAGCGATACACACCGGGCCACGAGCAGTACTTC. Protein product: CASSGDRQRYTPGHEQYF.

The chain joins TRBV29-1 to TRBJ1-1; TRBD1 aligns across 9 bases. The CDR3 has 14 residues. Germline V gene data show CDR1 as SQVTM and CDR2 as ANQGSEA. Losses at the gene ends were 4 bases for V and 4 bases for J; bases not matched to a gene: 7. The CDR3 protein is CSVVFGTGPTEAFF. In DNA form, the CDR3 reads TGCAGCGTTGTTTTCGGGACAGGGCCCACTGAAGCTTTCTTT.

The chain has TRBV7-9 and TRBJ1-1; 9 positions match TRBD1. Germline V gene sequence: CDR1 SEHNR, CDR2 FQNEAQ (reference sequence). The CDR3 sequence is 14 residues long. V lost 5 bases and J lost 5; bases outside the gene matches: 6. In DNA, the CDR3 is TGTGCCAGCAGCCGGACAGGGGAACTGACTGAAGCTTTCTTT. It specifies CASSRTGELTEAFF.

V usage is TRBV5-4 and J usage is TRBJ1-6, with D possibly matching TRBD1 (5 bases). Trimming removed 0 bases from V and 8 bases from J, with 12 bases in between. The CDR3 runs 15 residues. From germline, CDR1 is SGHNT and CDR2 YYREEE (reference sequence). The DNA for the CDR3 is TGTGCCAGCAGCTTGGGTTCCGGGGGTGATTCACCCCTCCACTTT. Translated: CASSLGSGGDSPLHF. The full variable domain, completed using reference TRBV5-4 and TRBJ1-6, is ETGVTQSPTHLIKTRGQQVTLRCSSQSGHNTVSWYQQALGQGPQFIFQYYREEENGRGNFPPRFSGLQFPNYSSELNVNALELDDSALYLCASSLGSGGDSPLHFGNGTRLTVT.

The CDR3 is CASSLMGPTDSNYGYTF. The CDR3 bases are TGTGCCAGCAGCTTAATGGGTCCGACAGATTCTAACTATGGCTACACCTTC. This rearrangement joins TRBV7-3 to TRBJ1-2; tentatively, D is TRBD1 (5 bases). Looked up from germline, CDR1 is SGHTA and CDR2 is FQGTGA. This CDR3 is built from 17 residues. V was trimmed by 1 base and J by 0 bases, leaving 15 bases between them. Using reference TRBV7-3 and TRBJ1-2 for the parts outside the CDR3, the full variable domain is GAGVSQTPSNKVTEKGKYVELRCDPISGHTALYWYRQSLGQGPEFLIYFQGTGAADDSGLPNDRFFAVRPEGSVSTLKIQRTERGDSAVYLCASSLMGPTDSNYGYTFGSGTRLTVV.

The rearrangement links TRBV7-8 to TRBJ1-4; D is possibly TRBD1 (5 bases). This CDR3 has 16 residues. The ends were cut back, 5 bases at V and 4 bases at J, with 17 bases in the middle. The V gene's germline CDR1 is SGHVS and CDR2 FQNEAQ. The CDR3 region is CASSPRPGLGNEKLFF. The DNA of the CDR3 is TGTGCCAGCAGCCCTCGGCCGGGACTGGGTAATGAAAAACTGTTTTTT.

This clone has just a few counts. This chain connects TRBV5-6 to TRBJ2-2; D remains ambiguous. The CDR3 length is 16 residues. Germline V gene sequence: CDR1 SGHDT, CDR2 YYEEEE. V was clipped by 0 bases and J by 4 bases, with 13 bases between them. The CDR3 region has the DNA TGTGCCAGCAGCTTGGCCTATCAGGTCCGCACCGGGGAGCTGTTTTTT. This gives the protein CASSLAYQVRTGELFF.

The chain carries TRBV19 and TRBJ1-5; tentatively, D is TRBD1 (5 bases). Deletions cut 3 bases from V and 5 bases from J, with 8 bases between. Germline lookup yields CDR1 LNHDA and CDR2 SQIVND (reference sequence). The CDR3 is made up of 13 amino acids. The CDR3 bases are TGTGCCAGTAGTATTACAGGCGATCAGCCCCAGCATTTT. Protein: CASSITGDQPQHF. Variable domain in full (rest from reference TRBV19 and TRBJ1-5): DGGITQSPKYLFRKEGQNVTLSCEQNLNHDAMYWYRQDPGQGLRLIYYSQIVNDFQKGDIAEGYSVSREKKESFPLTVTSAQKNPTAFYLCASSITGDQPQHFGDGTRLSIL.

The chain links TRBV5-8 to TRBJ2-7; D possibly corresponds to TRBD1 (5 bases). CDR1 and CDR2 (germline): SGHTS, YDEGEE. The CDR3 runs 13 residues. V was clipped by 1 base and J by 1 base, with 6 bases between them. CDR3 sequence (DNA): TGTGCCAGCAGCTTGACAGGTTCCTACGAGCAGTACTTC. It codes for CASSLTGSYEQYF.

The rearrangement uses TRBV5-5 and TRBJ1-1; D is undetermined. The length of the CDR3 is 14 residues. Germline loops: CDR1 SGHKS, CDR2 YYEKEE (reference sequence). V was trimmed by 4 bases and J by 5 bases, leaving 15 bases between them. In DNA form, the CDR3 reads TGTGCCAGCAGCCCTAGACCGTCGTGGACTGAAGCTTTCTTT. Translating gives CASSPRPSWTEAFF. The full variable domain, its missing parts supplied by reference TRBV5-5 and TRBJ1-1, is DAGVTQSPTHLIKTRGQQVTLRCSPISGHKSVSWYQQVLGQGPQFIFQYYEKEERGRGNFPDRFSARQFPNYSSELNVNALLLGDSALYLCASSPRPSWTEAFFGQGTRLTVV.

As DNA, the CDR3 is TGCGCCAGCAGCTTGGGGACAGTGAATGAAAAACTGTTTTTT. It specifies CASSLGTVNEKLFF. The chain recombines TRBV5-1 with TRBJ1-4, with TRBD1 as a possible D gene (6 bases). The CDR3 totals 14 residues. Germline-derived CDR1 and CDR2 are SGHRS and YFSETQ. Trimming took 0 bases from V and 5 from J, leaving 8 bases between them.

V and J are TRBV9 and TRBJ2-6; D perhaps matches TRBD1 (5 bases). Germline CDR1 SGDLS, CDR2 YYNGEE. This CDR3 comprises 16 residues. V gave up 0 bases and J gave up 2 bases, with 9 bases separating them. CDR3 protein: CASSVAMTAGANVLTF. Written as DNA, the CDR3 is TGTGCCAGCAGCGTAGCTATGACAGCTGGGGCCAACGTCCTGACTTTC.

This rearrangement joins TRBV6-6 to TRBJ2-2, with 8 bases lining up with TRBD2. The length of the CDR3 is 15 residues. Germline assignment: CDR1 MNHNY and CDR2 SVGAGI (reference sequence). V was pared by 5 bases and J by 0 bases, with 2 bases of the junction left unmatched. CDR3 sequence reads: CASSKTSANTGELFF. The CDR3 DNA reads TGTGCCAGCAGTAAGACTAGCGCGAACACCGGGGAGCTGTTTTTT.

The genes are TRBV28 and TRBJ2-7, with TRBD1 identical over 9 bases. This CDR3 is 14 amino acids long. Looked up from germline, CDR1 is MDHEN and CDR2 is SYDVKM. The trim removed 5 bases at V and 0 bases at J, leaving 2 bases unmatched. In nucleotides, the CDR3 is TGTGCCAGCAGTGGACAGGGGAGCTCCTACGAGCAGTACTTC. It yields the protein CASSGQGSSYEQYF.

The V gene is TRBV28, the J gene TRBJ2-1, with D possibly being TRBD1 (6 bases). With 5 bases removed from V and 12 bases from J, the gap between germline ends came to 23 bases. CDR1 is MDHEN and CDR2 is SYDVKM in the germline V gene. This CDR3 is built from 15 residues. The CDR3: CASSTYRAMLAGQFF. The CDR3 DNA follows: TGTGCCAGCAGTACTTACAGGGCAATGTTGGCGGGGCAGTTCTTC.